These T cell receptor beta chains were read from a single sample in a study of T cell repertoires and HLA-DP antigens. Antigens of these TCRs are unknown. Profiled with immunoSEQ multiplex PCR; TCRdb holds only in-frame clones, not every one. This sample has more than 90,000 clones, with nearly 95% found just once. The sequencing input was CD4+ T cells from PBMCs. The receptors shown here come from a woman between 18 and 30 years old in good health and CMV-seronegative. CDR3s include the opening cysteine and the closing phenylalanine or tryptophan. D genes are given only for firm matches. Size tells how often a clone was seen (once, few, many) or the class of an expanded clone, and some rows leave it out.

J	size	V	D	DNA	CDR3
TRBJ1-2	-	TRBV6-5	-	TGTGCCAGCAGTTACTTAAGGCAGAATGGCTACACCTTC	CASSYLRQNGYTF
TRBJ2-2	many	TRBV2	-	TGTGCCAGCAGCGGTAGGGGACGGAACACCGGGGAGCTGTTTTTT	CASSGRGRNTGELFF
TRBJ2-3	-	TRBV29-1	-	TGCAGCGTTGAAAGGGTCCAGGGCTCAGATACGCAGTATTTT	CSVERVQGSDTQYF
TRBJ1-1	-	TRBV6-5	-	TGTGCCAGCAGGGAGCAGGGAGGGCCAGAAGCTTTCTTT	CASREQGGPEAFF
TRBJ2-5	-	TRBV19	-	TGTGCCAGTAAAAGGGGAGGTTCGTTGGAGACCCAGTACTTC	CASKRGGSLETQYF
TRBJ2-5	-	TRBV29-1	-	TGCAGCGTTGCAGGTTCACAAGAGACCCAGTACTTC	CSVAGSQETQYF
TRBJ2-1	-	TRBV4-3	TRBD2	TGCGCCAGCAGCCAAGATCAGCTAGCGGGGGGGCCTATTCGGTTCTTC	CASSQDQLAGGPIRFF
TRBJ2-7	-	TRBV10-3	-	TGTGCCATCAGTGGAGGGGGCAGGGGAGGGCCCTACGAGCAGTACTTC	CAISGGGRGGPYEQYF
TRBJ2-2	-	TRBV28	TRBD2	TGTGCCAGCAGTCTAGCGGGCGGGGAGCTGTTTTTT	CASSLAGGELFF
TRBJ1-2	-	TRBV7-2	-	TGTGCCAGCAGCTTAGGACCAGGTTCGGGGGGCTACACCTTC	CASSLGPGSGGYTF
TRBJ2-7	-	TRBV7-9	-	TGTGCCAGCAGCTCCAGGCAGCACTCCTACGAGCAGTACTTC	CASSSRQHSYEQYF
TRBJ1-5	-	TRBV7-9	-	TGTGCCAGCACTGGGGGGGCCCTCAATCAGCCCCAGCATTTT	CASTGGALNQPQHF
TRBJ2-5	-	TRBV4-3	-	TGCGCCAGCAGCCAAGAGGGGACTTATAAAGAGACCCAGTACTTC	CASSQEGTYKETQYF
TRBJ1-6	-	TRBV7-2	TRBD1	TGTGCCAGCAGCTTAACGAGACAGGGGGCCGGCGGTGACTCACCCCTCCACTTT	CASSLTRQGAGGDSPLHF
TRBJ1-2	few	TRBV7-9	-	TGTGCCAGCAGCTTAACCAGGGATAACTATGGCTACACCTTC	CASSLTRDNYGYTF
TRBJ2-3	-	TRBV11-2	TRBD2	TGTGCCAGCAGCCTCCTCGGGGGGAGCACAGATACGCAGTATTTT	CASSLLGGSTDTQYF
TRBJ2-3	-	TRBV7-2	-	TGTGCCAGCAGCTTCAGTCAGAGCACAGATACGCAGTATTTT	CASSFSQSTDTQYF
TRBJ2-3	many	TRBV7-2	TRBD1	TGTGCCAGCAGCTTAGGGGACAGCCCAGATACGCAGTATTTT	CASSLGDSPDTQYF
TRBJ1-2	-	TRBV7-9	-	TGTGCCAGCAGCATTGACAGTTCTAACTATGGCTACACCTTC	CASSIDSSNYGYTF
TRBJ2-1	-	TRBV4-1	TRBD2	TGCGCCAGCAGCCAAGAAAGCGGGAGGACCTCCTACAATGAGCAGTTCTTC	CASSQESGRTSYNEQFF
TRBJ1-2	-	TRBV28	-	TGTGCCAGCAGTTCCGCCGGGACACCCGACTATGGCTACACCTTC	CASSSAGTPDYGYTF
TRBJ1-1	-	TRBV25-1	TRBD1	TGTGCCAGCAGTGATGTCCAGGGGGCGTGGGGAGAAGCTTTCTTT	CASSDVQGAWGEAFF